The present T cell receptor (beta chain) was sequenced within a study of T cell repertoires in cytomegalovirus infection. The wider study: Both CMV infection and a matching HLA type were indicated by public TCR beta signatures.

Germline V gives CDR1 MNHEY, CDR2 SMNVEV (reference sequence). This CDR3 has 15 residues. Deletions cut 3 bases from V and 9 bases from J, with 18 bases between. With respect to this clonotype: The antigen is unknown.

TCRdb analysed the reads with MiXCR anew, one entry per CDR3 protein. The sample has hundreds of thousands of distinct CDR3 sequences, approximately 31% seen once; the top ten hold around 15%. The sequence was collected from a human donor in good health (CMV status not recorded). Some clones in this sample may be carry-over from other donors' samples. Sequences were derived from cultured CD8+ T cells from PBMCs, sampled from culture after CMV antigen stimulation. V is TRBV27 and J is TRBJ1-5; no clear D gene. The CDR3 protein is CASSFQVSKLRPQHF. The CDR3 nucleotides read TGTGCCAGCAGTTTCCAAGTCTCTAAATTGAGGCCCCAGCATTTT.